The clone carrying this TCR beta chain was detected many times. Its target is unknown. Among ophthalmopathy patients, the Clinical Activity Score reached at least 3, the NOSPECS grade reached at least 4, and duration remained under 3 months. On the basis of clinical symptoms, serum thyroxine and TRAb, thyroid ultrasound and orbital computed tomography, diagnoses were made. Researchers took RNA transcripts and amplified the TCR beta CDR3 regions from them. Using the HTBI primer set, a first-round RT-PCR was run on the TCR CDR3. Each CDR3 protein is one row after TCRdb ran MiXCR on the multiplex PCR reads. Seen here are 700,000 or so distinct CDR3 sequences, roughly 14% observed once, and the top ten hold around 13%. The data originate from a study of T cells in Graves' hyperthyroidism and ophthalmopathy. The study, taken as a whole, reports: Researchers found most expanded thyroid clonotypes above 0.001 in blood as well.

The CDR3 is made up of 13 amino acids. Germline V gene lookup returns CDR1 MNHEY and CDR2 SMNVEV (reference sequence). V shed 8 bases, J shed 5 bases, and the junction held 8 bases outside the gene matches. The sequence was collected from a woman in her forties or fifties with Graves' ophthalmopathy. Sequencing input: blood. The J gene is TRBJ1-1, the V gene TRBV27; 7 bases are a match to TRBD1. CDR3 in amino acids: CASGTGDVTEAFF. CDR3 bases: TGTGCCAGCGGAACAGGGGATGTGACTGAAGCTTTCTTT.